This T cell receptor beta chain was captured by sequencing in a study of CD8 T cells in Susac syndrome (dated by TCRdb to about 2019). With regard to the full study: The study used repertoire sequencing to test whether antigen drove CD8+ T cell activation and differentiation in Susac syndrome. What the work shows at the level of the full study, not this receptor alone: The study acknowledged that relatively few individuals were included in the TCR sequencing and HLA analysis.

Peripheral blood CD8+ and CD4+ T cells from healthy donors, Susac syndrome patients and multiple sclerosis patients were profiled by high-throughput TCR beta sequencing. Treatment-naive patients with stable or active relapsing-remitting disease fulfilling revised McDonald criteria were used as multiple sclerosis controls. CD8+ TEMRA cells were enriched by FACS, while bulk CD8+ and CD4+ T cells were purified by magnetic negative isolation. Blood was drawn into EDTA tubes, processed within 24 hours, and PBMCs were isolated by density gradient centrifugation. PBMCs intended for TCR sequencing were cryopreserved in liquid nitrogen and thawed later in a water bath at 37 degrees C. A purity of at least 90% was achieved for sorted or isolated CD4+, CD8+ and CD8+ TEMRA cells. RNA was extracted using the RNeasy kit, and about 0.45 to 1 ug of the RNA was reverse transcribed with random hexamers. The immunoSEQ multiplex PCR assay, covering 54 Vbeta and 13 Jbeta segments, was used to amplify TCR beta CDR3 regions. To correct PCR amplification bias, a synthetic template baseline was used for both primer optimization and computational correction. Under the source paper's analysis protocol: Reads were assigned to V, D and J genes according to IMGT and analyzed in immunoSEQ Analyzer, with only productive sequences retained. Clonality was calculated as one minus the Shannon entropy normalized by log2 of the number of productive unique sequences. Public and private clones were assessed among the 100 most prevalent clones of each patient and control. Susac-specific clones were defined as absent from healthy and MS cohorts, approximately 1,000 published viral clones and other ImmuneACCESS disease sequences. The raw public reads went through TCRdb reprocessing: fastp at Q25, MiXCR clone calling, in-frame beta chains kept. Every entry covers one CDR3 protein and lists the most common genes and DNA from its rows. The V and J calls here are based on TCRdb, not the publication. In all, the sample holds 140,000 to 150,000 distinct CDR3 sequences, and 85% to 95% of those were seen once. The top ten clonotypes cover about 0.11% of the sample.

About this clonotype itself: Its binding antigen is unknown. Qualities for individual bases were not recorded, and no much larger clone is one base off.

Including the terminal cysteine and phenylalanine, the CDR3 comprises 14 residues. Here the CDR3 DNA is all that survives: 42 bases in frame from base 1. The trim is 1 base for V and 1 base for J, with a gap of 8 bases between the germline ends. The germline V gene specifies SGHRS as CDR1 and YFSETQ as CDR2. The origin of this receptor is a human donor with multiple sclerosis. The chain employs TRBV5-1 and TRBJ1-1; the D gene identity is not certain. The sequencing sample was made of CD4+ T cells from PBMCs. CDR3 protein: CASSLRIENTEAFF. The DNA reads TGCGCCAGCAGCTTGAGAATCGAGAACACTGAAGCTTTCTTT. Outside the CDR3, residues come from the reference TRBV5-1 and TRBJ1-1 proteins, so the full variable domain is: KAGVTQTPRYLIKTRGQQVTLSCSPISGHRSVSWYQQTPGQGLQFLFEYFSETQRNKGNFPGRFSGRQFSNSRSEMNVSTLELGDSALYLCASSLRIENTEAFFGQGTRLTVV.